The present T cell receptor beta chain was sequenced within a study of T cells after yellow fever vaccination. Study outcomes and limitations: Only a minor proportion of clonotypes was detected across both CD4 and CD8 compartments. The study noted that FACS-sorted repertoires could contain abundant clonotypes contaminating from the bulk population. By day 5 rather than day 15, the secondary response had peaked, though it was weaker.

This clonotype was seen only a few times. The antigen remains unidentified. UMIs and a universal primer site were added when TCR cDNA was made by 5'RACE template switching. TCRdb reanalysed the 5' RACE reads using MiXCR and keeps one entry per CDR3 protein. The sample has around 100,000 distinct CDR3 sequences, more than 7.5% seen once. V lost 0 bases to trimming and J lost 6 bases; unmatched junction nucleotides: 4. Germline V gene sequence: CDR1 LGHNA, CDR2 YSLEER. The CDR3 contains 16 residues. The receptor was derived from a man aged 25 to 40 who received the YFV17D yellow fever vaccine. Sequencing was performed on CD8+ T cells sorted from PBMCs, taken 45 days after the yellow fever booster vaccination. The chain combines TRBV4-3 with TRBJ2-1; TRBD2 matches 11 bases. In nucleotides, the CDR3 is TGCGCCAGCAGCCAAGATTTTACTAGCGGGAGCAATGAGCAGTTCTTC. Translation gives CASSQDFTSGSNEQFF.